The T cell receptor (beta chain) described here comes from a study of control samples from healthy donors and cancer patients. The CDR3 is 13 residues long. Trimming cost V 0 bases and J 0 bases, with 3 bases left between them. Germline CDR1 reads SGDLS; CDR2 reads YYNGEE. Generated by immunoSEQ multiplex PCR, the TCRdb table keeps only in-frame clones and is missing some. The sample has some 160,000 clones, around nine tenths seen once. For this clone: Other DNA variants within this sample encode the same CDR3.

Sequenced: blood. The chain couples TRBV9 to TRBJ1-1; D remains ambiguous. The receptor was isolated from a man aged 25-45 years in good health. For the CDR3, the DNA is TGTGCCAGCAGCGTAGACCTGAACACTGAAGCTTTCTTT. Amino acid sequence: CASSVDLNTEAFF.